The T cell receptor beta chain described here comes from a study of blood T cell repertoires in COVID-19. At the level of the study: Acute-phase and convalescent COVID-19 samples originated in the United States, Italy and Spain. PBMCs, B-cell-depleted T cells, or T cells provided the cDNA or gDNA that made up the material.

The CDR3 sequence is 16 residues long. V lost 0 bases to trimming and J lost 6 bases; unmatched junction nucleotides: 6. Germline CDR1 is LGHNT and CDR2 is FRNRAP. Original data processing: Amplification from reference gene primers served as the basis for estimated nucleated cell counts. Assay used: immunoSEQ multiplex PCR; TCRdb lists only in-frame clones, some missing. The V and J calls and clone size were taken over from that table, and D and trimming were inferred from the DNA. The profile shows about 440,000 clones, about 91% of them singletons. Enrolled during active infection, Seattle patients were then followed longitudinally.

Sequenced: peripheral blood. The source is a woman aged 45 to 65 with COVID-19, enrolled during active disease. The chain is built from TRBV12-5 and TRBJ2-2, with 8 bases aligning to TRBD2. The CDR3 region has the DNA TGTGCTAGTGGTTTGGTACTGAGCGGGGGAGCCGGGGAGCTGTTTTTT. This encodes CASGLVLSGGAGELFF.